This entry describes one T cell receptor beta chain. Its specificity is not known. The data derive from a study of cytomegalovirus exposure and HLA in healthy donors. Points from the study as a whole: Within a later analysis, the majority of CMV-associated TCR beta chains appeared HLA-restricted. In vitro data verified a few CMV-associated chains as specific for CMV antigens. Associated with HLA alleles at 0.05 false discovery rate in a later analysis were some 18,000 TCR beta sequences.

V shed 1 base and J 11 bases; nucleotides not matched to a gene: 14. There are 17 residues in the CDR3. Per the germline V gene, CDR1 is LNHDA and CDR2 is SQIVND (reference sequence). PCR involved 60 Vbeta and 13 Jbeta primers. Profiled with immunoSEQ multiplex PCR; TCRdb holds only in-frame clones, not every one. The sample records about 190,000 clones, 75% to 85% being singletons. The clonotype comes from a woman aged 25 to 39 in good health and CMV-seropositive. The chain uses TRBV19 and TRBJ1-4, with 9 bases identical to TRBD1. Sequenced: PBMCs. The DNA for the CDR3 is TGTGCCAGTAGTATAGTTGGGACCGGGACAGGGTTCGTCAAACTGTTTTTT. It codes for CASSIVGTGTGFVKLFF.